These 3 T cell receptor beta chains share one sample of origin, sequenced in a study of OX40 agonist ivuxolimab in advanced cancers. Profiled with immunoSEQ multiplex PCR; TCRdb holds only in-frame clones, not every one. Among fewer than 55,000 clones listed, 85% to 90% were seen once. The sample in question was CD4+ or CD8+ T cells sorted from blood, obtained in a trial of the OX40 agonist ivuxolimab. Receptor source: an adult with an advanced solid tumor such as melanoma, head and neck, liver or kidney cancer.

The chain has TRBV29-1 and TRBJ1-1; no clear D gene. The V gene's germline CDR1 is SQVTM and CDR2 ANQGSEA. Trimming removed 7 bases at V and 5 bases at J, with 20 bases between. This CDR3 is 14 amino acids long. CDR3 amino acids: CSAKIGPGGTEAFF. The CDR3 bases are TGCAGCGCCAAGATCGGCCCCGGCGGGACTGAAGCTTTCTTT.

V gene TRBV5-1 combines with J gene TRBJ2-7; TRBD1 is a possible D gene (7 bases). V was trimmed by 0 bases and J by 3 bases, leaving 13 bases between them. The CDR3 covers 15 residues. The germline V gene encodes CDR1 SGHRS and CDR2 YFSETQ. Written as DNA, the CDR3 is TGCGCCAGCAGCTTGGAATCAGGGGGGTACTACGAGCAGTACTTC. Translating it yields CASSLESGGYYEQYF.

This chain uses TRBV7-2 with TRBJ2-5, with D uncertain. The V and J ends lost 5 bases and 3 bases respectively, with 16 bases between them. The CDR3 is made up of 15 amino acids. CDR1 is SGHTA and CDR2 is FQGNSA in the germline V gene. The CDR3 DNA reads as TGTGCCAGCAGCGTAGGTACAGTTACGAAAGAGACCCAGTACTTC. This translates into CASSVGTVTKETQYF.